Listed below are T cell receptor beta chains from one sample, sequenced in a study of post-analysis software for immune sequencing data. Using its own MiXCR run on the PCR reads, TCRdb lists one record per CDR3 protein. The sample records roughly 600,000 distinct CDR3 sequences, roughly two fifths being singletons. What was sequenced was blood. The receptors were gathered from a girl under 18 with multiple sclerosis. Both conserved end residues are part of each CDR3. The order of the fields is V gene, clone size, D gene, J gene, CDR3 DNA, CDR3 protein. A D gene is named only where the DNA matches it firmly. Not every row has a clone size; where given, it reads once, few, many or a size class.

v_call: TRBV5-1
clone_size: once
d_call: NA
j_call: TRBJ2-1
cdr3_nt: TGCGCCAGCAGCCACCCCGGGGAGAGTTTCTACAATGAGCAGTTCTTC
cdr3_aa: CASSHPGESFYNEQFF

v_call: TRBV12-3/TRBV12-4
clone_size: once
d_call: TRBD2
j_call: TRBJ2-3
cdr3_nt: TGTGCCAGCAGTCCCTGGACTAGCGGGAGTAGGACAGATACGCAGTATTTT
cdr3_aa: CASSPWTSGSRTDTQYF

v_call: TRBV12-3/TRBV12-4
clone_size: NA
d_call: NA
j_call: TRBJ2-3
cdr3_nt: TGTGCCAGCAGTTTTATCGGGACGGGAGATACGCAATATTTT
cdr3_aa: CASSFIGTGDTQYF

v_call: TRBV5-4
clone_size: NA
d_call: NA
j_call: TRBJ2-3
cdr3_nt: TGTGCCAGCAGCTTGGCTAGCGCAGGTATTTCAGATACGCAGTATTTT
cdr3_aa: CASSLASAGISDTQYF

v_call: TRBV4-1
clone_size: few
d_call: TRBD1
j_call: TRBJ1-1
cdr3_nt: TGCGCCAGCAGCCAAATCCGGACAGGGGGCTTCAACACTGAAGCTTTCTTT
cdr3_aa: CASSQIRTGGFNTEAFF

v_call: TRBV11-3
clone_size: NA
d_call: NA
j_call: TRBJ2-5
cdr3_nt: TGTGCCAGCAGCCATATTGACCCAGGAGAGACCCAGTACTTC
cdr3_aa: CASSHIDPGETQYF

v_call: TRBV7-9
clone_size: NA
d_call: TRBD2
j_call: TRBJ2-1
cdr3_nt: TGTGCCAGCAGCCGGACTAGCGGGATGTCCAATGAGCAGTTCTTC
cdr3_aa: CASSRTSGMSNEQFF

v_call: TRBV5-1
clone_size: NA
d_call: NA
j_call: TRBJ2-3
cdr3_nt: TGCGCCAGCAGCTTGGTTCTTGAGGGCACAGATACGCAGTATTTT
cdr3_aa: CASSLVLEGTDTQYF

v_call: TRBV2
clone_size: NA
d_call: TRBD2
j_call: TRBJ2-1
cdr3_nt: TGTGCCACCCTGGGACTAGCGGGGTCCAATGAGCAGTTCTTC
cdr3_aa: CATLGLAGSNEQFF

v_call: TRBV28
clone_size: NA
d_call: NA
j_call: TRBJ2-1
cdr3_nt: TGTGCCAGCAGTTTGTCGGGAAAATACAATGAGCAGTTCTTC
cdr3_aa: CASSLSGKYNEQFF

v_call: TRBV7-2
clone_size: many
d_call: NA
j_call: TRBJ1-2
cdr3_nt: TGTGCCAGCAGTCGAGACAGGAACTATGGCTACACCTTC
cdr3_aa: CASSRDRNYGYTF

v_call: TRBV5-1
clone_size: NA
d_call: NA
j_call: TRBJ2-7
cdr3_nt: TGCGCCAGCAGCTTTGGGTCGATATCCTACGAGCAGTACTTC
cdr3_aa: CASSFGSISYEQYF

v_call: TRBV7-3
clone_size: NA
d_call: TRBD1
j_call: TRBJ2-1
cdr3_nt: TGTGCCAGCAGTTACAGGGGCAGGGGAGATGAGCAGTTCTTC
cdr3_aa: CASSYRGRGDEQFF

v_call: TRBV12-3/TRBV12-4
clone_size: few
d_call: TRBD2
j_call: TRBJ2-3
cdr3_nt: TGTGCCAGCAGTCCCGGGGACTACAGCACAGATACGCAGTATTTT
cdr3_aa: CASSPGDYSTDTQYF

v_call: TRBV20-1
clone_size: few
d_call: TRBD1
j_call: TRBJ2-7
cdr3_nt: TGCAGTGCTCCCGCGGACAGGGCCTCACCCTACGAGCAGTACTTC
cdr3_aa: CSAPADRASPYEQYF

v_call: TRBV28
clone_size: NA
d_call: NA
j_call: TRBJ2-7
cdr3_nt: TGTGCCAGCAGTTTAACAGGGACGTACCTCCACGAGCAGTACTTC
cdr3_aa: CASSLTGTYLHEQYF

v_call: TRBV6-5
clone_size: few
d_call: NA
j_call: TRBJ2-1
cdr3_nt: TGTGCCAGCAGTTCGGGACTGGGAGTCAATGAGCAGTTCTTC
cdr3_aa: CASSSGLGVNEQFF

v_call: TRBV6-1
clone_size: once
d_call: NA
j_call: TRBJ2-7
cdr3_nt: TGTGCCAGCAGTGAAATAGGTCCTCGGGAGCAGTACTTC
cdr3_aa: CASSEIGPREQYF

v_call: TRBV6-5
clone_size: few
d_call: NA
j_call: TRBJ2-1
cdr3_nt: TGTGCCAGCAGTTTCCGACCGGGACACCTTGGGGATGAGCAGTTCTTC
cdr3_aa: CASSFRPGHLGDEQFF

v_call: TRBV6-6
clone_size: NA
d_call: NA
j_call: TRBJ1-2
cdr3_nt: TGTGCCAGCAGTTGGGCACAGGAGGGTGGCTACACCTTC
cdr3_aa: CASSWAQEGGYTF